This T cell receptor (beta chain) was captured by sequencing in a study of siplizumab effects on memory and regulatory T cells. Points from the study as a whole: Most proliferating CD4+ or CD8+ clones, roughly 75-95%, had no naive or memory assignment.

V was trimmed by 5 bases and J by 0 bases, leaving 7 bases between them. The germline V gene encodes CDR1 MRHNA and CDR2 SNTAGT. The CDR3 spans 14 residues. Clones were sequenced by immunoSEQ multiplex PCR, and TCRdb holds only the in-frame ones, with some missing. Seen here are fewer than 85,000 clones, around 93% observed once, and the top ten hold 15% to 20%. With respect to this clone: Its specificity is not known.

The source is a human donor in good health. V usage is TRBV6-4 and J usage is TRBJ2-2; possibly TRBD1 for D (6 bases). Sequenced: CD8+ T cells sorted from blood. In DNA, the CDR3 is TGTGCCAGCAGTCCAGGGGCGAACACCGGGGAGCTGTTTTTT. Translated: CASSPGANTGELFF.